This note documents a single T cell receptor beta chain sequence. The entry originates in a study of blood T cell repertoires in COVID-19. The protocol was immunoSEQ multiplex PCR, while the TCRdb copy is restricted to in-frame clones and leaves out a portion. This sample has roughly 350,000 clones; around 85% occur once, and the top ten carry around 3.4%. Between the trimmed V and J ends, which lost 8 bases and 0 bases, there was a span of 11 bases. CDR3 size: 13 residues. The germline gives CDR1 SNHLY, CDR2 FYNNEI. V gene TRBV2 combines with J gene TRBJ2-7; maybe TRBD2 (6 bases). Sequences were obtained from peripheral blood. This receptor was identified in a woman aged 18 to 35 with acute or convalescent COVID-19. The CDR3 sequence: CASGWRGSYEQYF. In DNA form, the CDR3 reads TGTGCCAGCGGCTGGAGGGGCTCCTACGAGCAGTACTTC.